These 28 T cell receptor beta chains originate from one sample sequenced in a study of T cell repertoires in cytomegalovirus infection. What these receptors recognize is not known. Each CDR3 protein is one row after TCRdb ran MiXCR on the reads. The data show about 500,000 distinct CDR3 sequences, roughly 34% seen once. The sequences come from cultured PBMCs, collected from culture after CMV antigen stimulation. The receptors originated from a human donor in good health (CMV status not recorded). Some clones in this sample may be carry-over from other donors' samples.

This clonotype appeared many times. V usage is TRBV5-6 and J usage is TRBJ2-7, with TRBD1 identical over 7 bases. This CDR3 is built from 12 residues. Germline V gene sequence: CDR1 SGHDT, CDR2 YYEEEE. The CDR3 DNA reads TGTGCCAGCAGCCTGGGACAGTCAGAGGAGGACGTC. Protein product: CASSLGQSEEDV.

The genes are TRBV7-9 and TRBJ2-3; 7 bases fit TRBD2. V was clipped by 7 bases and J by 6 bases; unmatched bases: 13. The CDR3 is 15 residues long. The germline gives CDR1 SEHNR, CDR2 FQNEAQ (reference sequence). The CDR3 DNA is TGTGCCAGCAATCAAGGTCTAGCGGAAACGGATACGCAGTATTTT. It specifies CASNQGLAETDTQYF.

The chain carries TRBV20-1 and TRBJ1-5, with D unresolved. The V gene lost 2 bases and the J gene lost 9 bases, with 14 bases spanning the gap. Looked up from germline, CDR1 is DFQATT and CDR2 is SNEGSKA (reference sequence). This CDR3 contains 13 residues. DNA for the CDR3: TGCAGTGCTAGACCCTCTCCTCTTCTGCCCCAGCATTTT. Translated, it gives CSARPSPLLPQHF.

The J gene is TRBJ2-1, the V gene TRBV6-5; 10 nucleotides agree with TRBD2. V was pared by 6 bases and J by 4 bases, with 6 bases of the junction left unmatched. CDR1 is MNHEY and CDR2 is SVGAGI in the germline V gene. The CDR3 has 15 amino acids. The CDR3 protein is CASRGSGRAYNEQFF. CDR3 nucleotides: TGTGCCAGCAGAGGAAGCGGGAGGGCTTACAATGAGCAGTTCTTC.

Points on this clonotype: The junction and the germline gene differ at one end; a read error may be behind it. The chain couples TRBV7-7 to TRBJ2-6, with a possible D match to TRBD2 (5 bases). The CDR3 is made up of 17 amino acids. Germline V gene data show CDR1 as SSHAT and CDR2 as FNYEAQ (reference sequence). DNA of the CDR3: TGTGCTAGCAGCTTAGGAGGAGGTGGATCTGGGGCCAACGTCCTGACTTTC. Translated, it gives CASSLGGGGSGANVLTF. Full variable domain (outside the CDR3, taken from reference TRBV7-7 and TRBJ2-6): GAGVSQSPRYKVTKRGQDVTLRCDPISSHATLYWYQQALGQGPEFLTYFNYEAQPDKSGLPSDRFSAERPEGSISTLTIQRTEQRDSAMYRCASSLGGGGSGANVLTFGAGSRLTVL.

This clonotype was counted only a few times. The J gene is TRBJ1-3, the V gene TRBV7-9; D is ambiguous. The CDR3 consists of 16 residues. From germline, CDR1 is SEHNR and CDR2 FQNEAQ (reference sequence). V gave up 5 bases and J gave up 0 bases, with 14 bases separating them. The CDR3 nucleotides read TGTGCCAGCAGCGCCTTGGACGGCAGCTCTGGAAACACCATATATTTT. Translation: CASSALDGSSGNTIYF. The whole variable domain, remainder taken from reference TRBV7-9 and TRBJ1-3, is DTGVSQNPRHKITKRGQNVTFRCDPISEHNRLYWYRQTLGQGPEFLTYFQNEAQLEKSRLLSDRFSAERPKGSFSTLEIQRTEQGDSAMYLCASSALDGSSGNTIYFGEGSWLTVV.

The chain has TRBV30 and TRBJ2-3; D gene unclear. Trimming shortened V by 0 bases and J by 0 bases, and 10 bases separated the two germline ends. Germline lookup yields CDR1 GTSNPN and CDR2 SVGIG (reference sequence). This CDR3 has 15 residues. The CDR3 is CAWSVYQRSTDTQYF. In DNA form, the CDR3 reads TGTGCCTGGAGTGTGTACCAGCGTAGCACAGATACGCAGTATTTT.

The chain combines TRBV28 with TRBJ2-6; maybe TRBD1 (7 bases). Trimming stripped 5 bases from V and 0 bases from J, with 26 bases between. Germline loops: CDR1 MDHEN, CDR2 SYDVKM. This CDR3 region has 21 residues. CDR3 nucleotides: TGTGCCAGCAGTCCCCAGGAGGGGGCCGCGACCCTAAGCTCTGGGGCCAACGTCCTGACTTTC. This translates into CASSPQEGAATLSSGANVLTF.

In this sample, this clonotype turned up a few times. The chain links TRBV19 to TRBJ1-2; 7 bases are a match to TRBD1. The CDR3 covers 13 residues. The V segment lost 10 bases and the J segment 4 bases; nucleotides outside the gene matches: 9. CDR1 is LNHDA and CDR2 is SQIVND in the germline V gene (reference sequence). The CDR3 DNA follows: TGTGCCACCTGGGACAGCCCTATCTATGGCTACACCTTC. Translation gives CATWDSPIYGYTF.

This chain joins TRBV7-2 and TRBJ2-2; tentatively, D is TRBD2 (5 bases). The V end was cut by 1 base, the J end by 6 bases, with 15 bases between. The germline CDR1 and CDR2 sequences are SGHTA and FQGNSA. The CDR3 sequence is 16 residues long. The CDR3 reads CASSLEAGIGAGELFF. The CDR3 DNA reads as TGTGCCAGCAGCTTAGAGGCCGGGATTGGGGCCGGGGAGCTGTTTTTT.

The chain carries TRBV6-2 or TRBV6-3 and TRBJ1-1; no definite D call. V was shortened by 6 bases and J by 0 bases, with 11 bases between the two germline ends. There are 14 residues in the CDR3. In germline, CDR1 is MNHEY, CDR2 SVGEGT. CDR3 in DNA: TGTGCCAGCAGCTTAAGCACAATGAACACTGAAGCTTTCTTT. It translates to CASSLSTMNTEAFF.

The table lists this clonotype with a few counts. This rearrangement joins TRBV19 to TRBJ2-1; a possible D gene is TRBD2 (6 bases). Germline values: CDR1 LNHDA, CDR2 SQIVND (reference sequence). Trimming cost V 3 bases and J 3 bases, with 12 bases left between them. The CDR3 length is 15 residues. Here the CDR3 DNA reads TGTGCCAGTAGTATTTTTCTAGCGATCTACAATGAGCAGTTCTTC. It translates to CASSIFLAIYNEQFF.

This clonotype was seen only a few times. The chain carries TRBV7-2 and TRBJ2-3, with 11 bases fitting TRBD2. J was trimmed by 6 bases and V by 4 bases; bases with no gene match: 6. The CDR3 contains 15 residues. Germline CDR1 SGHTA, CDR2 FQGNSA. CDR3 sequence reads: CASSSPGLAVDTQYF. CDR3 in DNA: TGTGCCAGCAGCTCGCCGGGACTAGCGGTTGATACGCAGTATTTT. The full variable domain, completed using reference TRBV7-2 and TRBJ2-3, is GAGVSQSPSNKVTEKGKDVELRCDPISGHTALYWYRQSLGQGLEFLIYFQGNSAPDKSGLPSDRFSAERTGGSVSTLTIQRTQQEDSAVYLCASSSPGLAVDTQYFGPGTRLTVL.

V and J are TRBV6-1 and TRBJ1-5, with 8 nucleotides matching TRBD1. The V gene end was trimmed by 5 bases and the J gene end by 7 bases; junction bases not matched to a gene: 7. The CDR3 runs to 14 residues. CDR1 and CDR2 (germline): MNHNS, SASEGT. CDR3 loop: CASSTRTGNQPQHF. DNA of the CDR3: TGTGCCAGCAGTACCCGGACAGGGAACCAGCCCCAGCATTTT.

This clonotype was found once. The chain uses TRBV12-3 or TRBV12-4 and TRBJ1-4, with unresolved D. Trimming left V 8 bases short and J 8 bases short, with 15 bases between. The CDR3 extends over 13 amino acids. The CDR3 loop is CASVGGLGEKLFF. CDR3 bases: TGTGCCAGCGTCGGAGGGCTTGGGGAAAAACTGTTTTTT.

This clonotype was recorded a few times. DNA of the CDR3: TGTGCCAGCAGTAAGACTAGAGGGGCACCAAATGAGCAGTTCTTC. Translation gives CASSKTRGAPNEQFF. This chain joins TRBV6-2 or TRBV6-3 and TRBJ2-1; TRBD2 might be the D (6 bases). The CDR3 extends over 15 amino acids. V was clipped by 5 bases and J by 7 bases, with 18 bases between them. Germline CDR1 is MNHEY and CDR2 is SVGEGT.

There are many counts of this clonotype. The chain is built from TRBV7-8 and TRBJ1-5; a possible D gene is TRBD1 (5 bases). Trimming removed 1 base at V and 5 bases at J, with 15 bases between. This CDR3 region has 16 residues. Per the germline V gene, CDR1 is SGHVS and CDR2 is FQNEAQ. Here the CDR3 DNA reads TGTGCCAGCAGCTTAGACGGAGGCAGGGCGCATCAGCCCCAGCATTTT. Protein product: CASSLDGGRAHQPQHF.

The chain carries TRBV18 and TRBJ1-1, with D possibly being TRBD1 (5 bases). CDR1 is KGHSH, CDR2 LQKENI, per germline. The CDR3 runs 15 residues. V was trimmed by 4 bases and J by 3 bases, leaving 15 bases between them. CDR3 nucleotides: TGTGCCAGCTCACAACTCGTCGGGGGGGACACTGAAGCTTTCTTT. Translation gives CASSQLVGGDTEAFF.

Concerning this clonotype itself: This sequence may be a read error, since a much larger clone differs from it by one base. The rearrangement uses TRBV7-2 and TRBJ2-3; D unclear. This CDR3 is built from 13 residues. Per the germline V gene, CDR1 is SGHTA and CDR2 is FQGNSA. V lost 0 bases, J lost 5 bases, and 6 bases lay in between. This CDR3 is CASSLARLDTQYF. The CDR3 bases are TGTGCCAGCAGCTTAGCCAGGTTAGATACGCAGTATTTT.

This clonotype was picked up a small number of times. The V call is TRBV5-6, the J call TRBJ2-3, with D unresolved. The CDR3 spans 13 residues. Germline V gives CDR1 SGHDT, CDR2 YYEEEE. The germline V and J ends were trimmed by 1 base and 4 bases, with 7 bases remaining between them. The CDR3 nucleotides are TGTGCCAGCAGCTTGAATCGGGCAGATACGCAGTATTTT. It yields the protein CASSLNRADTQYF.

This chain joins TRBV12-3 or TRBV12-4 and TRBJ2-7; D is ambiguous. The CDR3 has 12 amino acids. The V and J ends lost 2 bases and 4 bases respectively, with 6 bases between them. The CDR3 sequence is CASSLNLYEQYF. The CDR3, as DNA: TGTGCCAGCAGTTTAAATCTGTACGAGCAGTACTTC.

The V and J genes are TRBV7-2 and TRBJ1-5, with D uncertain. Trimming cost V 5 bases and J 7 bases, with 18 bases left between them. The CDR3 consists of 15 residues. Per the germline V gene, CDR1 is SGHTA and CDR2 is FQGNSA. The CDR3 sequence is CASSLDGGSEQPQHF. DNA for the CDR3: TGTGCCAGCAGCCTCGATGGAGGGTCGGAGCAGCCCCAGCATTTT.

Only a few counts were recorded for this clonotype. The V call is TRBV7-3, the J call TRBJ2-1; D is uncertain. The CDR3 totals 16 residues. From germline, CDR1 is SGHTA and CDR2 FQGTGA. V was cut by 0 bases and J by 0 bases, with 9 bases left in between. CDR3 in amino acids: CASSLTGESSYNEQFF. As DNA, the CDR3 is TGTGCCAGCAGCTTAACTGGCGAGAGCTCCTACAATGAGCAGTTCTTC. Filled out from reference TRBV7-3 and TRBJ2-1, the complete variable domain reads GAGVSQTPSNKVTEKGKYVELRCDPISGHTALYWYRQSLGQGPEFLIYFQGTGAADDSGLPNDRFFAVRPEGSVSTLKIQRTERGDSAVYLCASSLTGESSYNEQFFGPGTRLTVL.

This chain joins TRBV4-1 and TRBJ2-1; D is undetermined. Germline-derived CDR1 and CDR2 are MGHRA and YSYEKL. The CDR3 runs to 15 residues. Trimming took off 0 bases at V and 1 base at J, with 7 bases between the two ends. The CDR3 region is CASSQDMASYNEQFF. In DNA form, the CDR3 reads TGCGCCAGCAGCCAAGATATGGCATCCTACAATGAGCAGTTCTTC.

There are a few counts of this clonotype. The rearrangement links TRBV6-1 to TRBJ2-7; D perhaps matches TRBD1 (6 bases). This CDR3 is built from 15 residues. Germline CDR1 reads MNHNS; CDR2 reads SASEGT. V dropped 4 bases and J dropped 2 bases, with 15 bases sitting between them. CDR3 sequence (DNA): TGTGCCAGCAGTGGAGACAGGCGATCCACCTACGAGCAGTACTTC. It codes for CASSGDRRSTYEQYF.

The CDR3 loop reads CSASTGMDEQYF. For the CDR3, the DNA is TGCAGTGCTAGTACGGGGATGGACGAGCAGTACTTC. V usage is TRBV20-1 and J usage is TRBJ2-7, with D possibly being TRBD2 (5 bases). This CDR3 is built from 12 residues. Germline V CDR1 and CDR2: DFQATT, SNEGSKA (reference sequence). Between the trimmed V and J ends, which lost 3 bases and 5 bases, there was a span of 11 bases.

This rearrangement joins TRBV4-1 to TRBJ2-1, with D perhaps matching TRBD1 or TRBD2 (5 bases each). The V gene's germline CDR1 is MGHRA and CDR2 YSYEKL. The V end was cut by 1 base, the J end by 4 bases, with 8 bases between. The CDR3 totals 14 residues. The chain's CDR3 is CASSQAGPYNEQFF. CDR3 in DNA: TGCGCCAGCAGCCAAGCGGGACCATACAATGAGCAGTTCTTC.

V gene TRBV12-3 or TRBV12-4 combines with J gene TRBJ2-2; D unclear. The ends were cut back, 3 bases at V and 3 bases at J, with 11 bases in the middle. The CDR3 sequence is 15 residues long. In nucleotides, the CDR3 is TGTGCCAGCAGTTTGGCAATAGACTACACCGGGGAGCTGTTTTTT. Translation: CASSLAIDYTGELFF.